These 29 T cell receptor beta chains were all obtained from the same sample, sequenced in a study of beta chain features in type 1 diabetes (dated 2018 in TCRdb). Points the paper makes about the study in general: In all four CD4+ subsets, TCRB CDR3 length was moderately but significantly shorter in type 1 diabetes patients.

These receptors' antigens are unknown. The library was obtained by the immunoSEQ multiplex PCR assay. The entire amount of isolated RNA was reverse transcribed using the High Capacity cDNA Reverse Transcription Kit, so the sequenced TCRB transcripts were expressed ones. The clones in this table, taken by TCRdb from immuneACCESS, are in-frame only. Not every clone is retained; where verified, under half of the shortfall comes from an unresolved V gene, and the cause of the rest is unknown. For this sample the table gives 300,000 to 400,000 clones, of which approximately 15% were detected only once. Roughly 0.015% of the sample belongs to the ten largest clones. Sequenced sample: naive CD4+ T cells from blood. In light of the paper, this sample's cell subset or site label describes: true naive CD4+ T cells. Receptors were obtained from a woman aged 18-29 years with type 1 diabetes.

This clone was counted between two and nine times. The chain has TRBV28 and TRBJ1-1, with 9 nucleotides matching TRBD1. J was trimmed by 1 base and V by 2 bases; bases with no gene match: 2. From germline, CDR1 is MDHEN and CDR2 SYDVKM. CDR3 length: 15 residues. This CDR3 is CASSLTGGPNTEAFF. CDR3 bases: TGTGCCAGCAGTTTAACAGGGGGCCCGAACACTGAAGCTTTCTTT.

In this sample, this clone turned up a few times. The J gene is TRBJ1-1, the V gene TRBV29-1; D remains unclear. CDR1 is SQVTM and CDR2 is ANQGSEA in the germline V gene. V was cut by 7 bases and J by 5 bases, with 17 bases left in between. This CDR3 is built from 13 residues. The CDR3 DNA reads TGCAGCGGGGCCCTTATATTGTTAACTGAAGCTTTCTTT. Its protein is CSGALILLTEAFF.

There are a few counts of this clone. The chain has TRBV18 and TRBJ1-1; D possibly corresponds to TRBD1 (6 bases). This CDR3 is built from 15 residues. Germline-derived CDR1 and CDR2 are KGHSH and LQKENI. The V end was cut by 3 bases, the J end by 3 bases, with 14 bases between. CDR3 DNA: TGTGCCAGCTCACCGAGGCAGGGGCGGGACACTGAAGCTTTCTTT. The encoded protein is CASSPRQGRDTEAFF.

The gene calls are TRBV7-2 and TRBJ2-7; 7 bases agree with TRBD1. V gave up 2 bases and J gave up 3 bases; unmatched junction bases: 4. The germline gives CDR1 SGHTA, CDR2 FQGNSA. This CDR3 is 14 amino acids long. The CDR3 DNA is TGTGCCAGCAGCTTAACGGACAGGATCTACGAGCAGTACTTC. It encodes CASSLTDRIYEQYF.

J is TRBJ2-5 and V is TRBV29-1; D is unresolved. This CDR3 spans 13 amino acids. The germline CDR1 and CDR2 sequences are SQVTM and ANQGSEA. Trimming cost V 7 bases and J 1 base, with 13 bases left between them. This chain's CDR3 is CSDRATGQETQYF. CDR3 DNA: TGCAGCGACCGTGCGACTGGCCAAGAGACCCAGTACTTC.

This chain joins TRBV7-2 and TRBJ1-2; 9 nucleotides align to TRBD1. Germline trimming cut 8 bases from V and 3 bases from J; bases unmatched to any gene: 10. CDR1 and CDR2 (germline): SGHTA, FQGNSA. The CDR3 is made up of 15 amino acids. The CDR3: CASSTGTGTYYGYTF. The CDR3 nucleotides are TGTGCCAGCTCAACCGGGACAGGGACCTACTATGGCTACACCTTC.

This chain uses TRBV25-1 with TRBJ2-3; the match to TRBD2 covers 8 bases. Germline-derived CDR1 and CDR2 are MGHDK and SYGVNS. The CDR3 is 16 amino acids. The V gene end was trimmed by 6 bases and the J gene end by 2 bases; junction bases not matched to a gene: 10. The CDR3 nucleotides are TGTGCCAGCAGCCTCCGCGGACTAGCCGTCACAGATACGCAGTATTTT. Translating it yields CASSLRGLAVTDTQYF.

This clone occurred a few times. The chain carries TRBV4-3 and TRBJ2-1, with TRBD2 matching 16 bases. Germline V gives CDR1 LGHNA, CDR2 YSLEER. The CDR3 is made up of 17 amino acids. Trimming cost V 4 bases and J 12 bases; bases outside gene matches: 12. The CDR3 is CASSPGTSGRALRGQFF. CDR3 DNA: TGCGCCAGCAGCCCCGGGACTAGCGGGAGGGCCCTCAGGGGGCAGTTCTTC.

In this sample, this clone turned up many times. This rearrangement joins TRBV23-1 to TRBJ2-7; tentatively, D is TRBD1 (5 bases). TRBV23-1 is known as an ORF, though its function is uncertain. The CDR3 runs to 14 residues. The V and J ends lost 0 bases and 6 bases respectively, with 12 bases between them. The DNA of the CDR3 is TGCGCCAGCAGTCAATCCAGCAGGGTAGTCGAGCAGTACTTC. Its protein product is CASSQSSRVVEQYF.

V and J are TRBV18 and TRBJ2-5; no clear D gene. The CDR3 sequence is 15 residues long. Between the trimmed V and J ends, which lost 1 base and 1 base, there was a span of 10 bases. CDR1 KGHSH and CDR2 LQKENI come from the germline V gene. The CDR3 region is CASSPLESSQETQYF. As DNA, the CDR3 is TGTGCCAGCTCACCACTCGAGTCTAGCCAAGAGACCCAGTACTTC. The full variable domain, with the rest looked up from reference TRBV18 and TRBJ2-5, is NAGVMQNPRHLVRRRGQEARLRCSPMKGHSHVYWYRQLPEEGLKFMVYLQKENIIDESGMPKERFSAEFPKEGPSILRIQQVVRGDSAAYFCASSPLESSQETQYFGPGTRLLVL.

This clone turned up a few times. The chain combines TRBV30 with TRBJ2-2, with 7 bases aligning to TRBD1. CDR3 length: 15 amino acids. Germline V CDR1 and CDR2: GTSNPN, SVGIG (reference sequence). The J segment lost 1 base and the V segment lost 2 bases, leaving 4 bases of the junction unmatched. The CDR3 sequence: CAWSQGVLNTGELFF. CDR3 DNA: TGTGCCTGGAGTCAGGGGGTTTTGAACACCGGGGAGCTGTTTTTT.

This clone occurred a few times. The V gene is TRBV13, the J gene TRBJ1-1; tentatively, D is TRBD1 (6 bases). This CDR3 has 15 residues. Trimming removed 5 bases from V and 0 bases from J, with 13 bases in between. Germline V gives CDR1 PRHDT, CDR2 FYEKMQ (reference sequence). DNA for the CDR3: TGTGCCAGCAGCCCAGGACAGACCATGAACACTGAAGCTTTCTTT. It encodes CASSPGQTMNTEAFF. The variable domain in full, completed from reference TRBV13 and TRBJ1-1, reads AAGVIQSPRHLIKEKRETATLKCYPIPRHDTVYWYQQGPGQDPQFLISFYEKMQSDKGSIPDRFSAQQFSDYHSELNMSSLELGDSALYFCASSPGQTMNTEAFFGQGTRLTVV.

Worth noting for this clone: One end of the junction varies from germline; a read error may be responsible. Other DNA sequences from this sample encode an identical CDR3 as well. The chain carries TRBV9 and TRBJ2-6, with D maybe TRBD2 (7 bases). This CDR3 comprises 17 residues. Germline CDR1 is SGDLS and CDR2 is YYNGEE. The CDR3 sequence: CASSVGGGGSGANVLTF. Written as DNA, the CDR3 is TGTGCGAGCAGCGTAGGGGGGGGAGGCTCTGGGGCCAACGTCCTGACTTTC.

V is TRBV7-9 and J is TRBJ1-5; no clear D gene. V shed 3 bases and J shed 0 bases, with 3 bases lying between them. The CDR3 spans 13 residues. The germline V gene has CDR1 SEHNR and CDR2 FQNEAQ (reference sequence). CDR3: CASSFYSNQPQHF. Here the CDR3 DNA reads TGTGCCAGCAGCTTCTATAGCAATCAGCCCCAGCATTTT.

The chain combines TRBV10-3 with TRBJ2-1; 14 bases map to TRBD2. J lost 9 bases, V lost 6 bases, and 7 bases had no gene match. This CDR3 has 15 residues. Germline loops: CDR1 ENHRY, CDR2 SYGVKD. CDR3 in amino acids: CAISPGTSGRGEQFF. The CDR3 coding sequence is TGTGCCATCAGCCCCGGGACTAGCGGGAGAGGTGAGCAGTTCTTC.

This rearrangement joins TRBV5-4 to TRBJ1-2, with unresolved D. The ends were cut back, 2 bases at V and 5 bases at J, with 13 bases in the middle. CDR1 and CDR2 (germline): SGHNT, YYREEE (reference sequence). The CDR3 consists of 14 residues. CDR3: CASSFRGLGYGYTF. The CDR3 region has the DNA TGTGCCAGCAGCTTTAGAGGATTAGGATATGGCTACACCTTC.

The CDR3 region has the DNA TGTGCCAGCAGCATTTACTACGAGCAGTACGTC. As protein: CASSIYYEQYV. The chain is built from TRBV5-4 and TRBJ2-7; D is unclear. The CDR3 spans 11 residues. Germline CDR1 reads SGHNT; CDR2 reads YYREEE (reference sequence). V lost 4 bases, J lost 3 bases, and 5 bases lay in between.

This clone was recorded a few times. V and J are TRBV29-1 and TRBJ2-4; possibly TRBD2 for D (6 bases). The ends were cut back, 4 bases at V and 6 bases at J, with 16 bases in the middle. The CDR3 is made up of 14 amino acids. Germline values: CDR1 SQVTM, CDR2 ANQGSEA. The CDR3 bases are TGCAGCGTTGGGGGGGTGGGGTCGGGAAACATTCAGTACTTC. It codes for CSVGGVGSGNIQYF.

This clone showed up just a few times. This chain links TRBV12-5 with TRBJ2-1; 9 positions agree with TRBD2. Germline loops: CDR1 LGHNT, CDR2 FRNRAP. The CDR3 is 16 residues long. The V and J ends lost 2 bases and 8 bases, in that order; junction bases with no gene match: 10. The CDR3 nucleotides read TGTGCTAGTGGTTTGCGGCGGGAGGGCCGGGTCGATGAGCAGTTCTTC. Translating gives CASGLRREGRVDEQFF.

This clone was counted only a few times. This sequence joins TRBV30 and TRBJ2-3; the D gene is possibly TRBD1 (6 bases). The V end was cut by 3 bases, the J end by 1 base, with 11 bases between. Germline CDR1 GTSNPN, CDR2 SVGIG (reference sequence). The length of the CDR3 is 14 residues. CDR3 DNA: TGTGCCTGGAGCCGGGACACCGGCACAGATACGCAGTATTTT. This translates into CAWSRDTGTDTQYF.

This clone came up a few times. The chain couples TRBV9 to TRBJ2-3; 7 bases fit TRBD2. The CDR3 is 16 residues long. With V trimmed by 3 bases and J by 3 bases, 10 bases remained unmatched. Germline V gene lookup returns CDR1 SGDLS and CDR2 YYNGEE. This CDR3 is CASSGGVGRETDTQYF. Here the CDR3 DNA reads TGTGCCAGCAGCGGGGGGGTCGGGCGGGAGACAGATACGCAGTATTTT.

The rearrangement joins TRBV18 to TRBJ2-4; the D is unclear. The CDR3 spans 17 residues. Germline CDR1 and CDR2: KGHSH and LQKENI. Trimming removed 3 bases at V and 0 bases at J, with 15 bases between. CDR3 coding DNA: TGTGCCAGCTCACCCGTTGACTTTCAATTAGCCAAAAACATTCAGTACTTC. Encoded protein: CASSPVDFQLAKNIQYF.

This clone was seen a few times. The CDR3: CASSEQFMNTEAFF. The CDR3 coding sequence is TGCGCCAGCAGCGAACAGTTCATGAACACTGAAGCTTTCTTT. The V call is TRBV5-1, the J call TRBJ1-1; D gene ambiguous. V shed 4 bases and J shed 0 bases, with 10 bases lying between them. The CDR3 spans 14 residues. The germline V gene encodes CDR1 SGHRS and CDR2 YFSETQ. The entire variable domain, with the rest obtained from reference TRBV5-1 and TRBJ1-1, is as follows: KAGVTQTPRYLIKTRGQQVTLSCSPISGHRSVSWYQQTPGQGLQFLFEYFSETQRNKGNFPGRFSGRQFSNSRSEMNVSTLELGDSALYLCASSEQFMNTEAFFGQGTRLTVV.

CDR3 coding DNA: TGTGCCAGCGGGCAACTTGGGACTGAAGCTTTCTTT. Protein product: CASGQLGTEAFF. The rearrangement links TRBV28 to TRBJ1-1, with D uncertain. Germline lookup yields CDR1 MDHEN and CDR2 SYDVKM. The CDR3 is 12 residues long. Between the trimmed V and J ends, which lost 8 bases and 5 bases, there was a span of 12 bases.

The chain joins TRBV6-5 to TRBJ2-7; TRBD2 matches 11 bases. V lost 0 bases, J lost 2 bases, and 0 bases stayed unmatched. Per germline, CDR1 MNHEY and CDR2 SVGAGI. The CDR3 consists of 15 residues. CDR3 bases: TGTGCCAGCAGTTACTCGACTAGCGGGACCTACGAGCAGTACGTC. Its translation: CASSYSTSGTYEQYV.

Comment on this clone: Other DNA sequences in the same sample also yield this CDR3. This chain uses TRBV18 with TRBJ2-3; D uncertain. Germline V lookup: CDR1 KGHSH, CDR2 LQKENI. Trimming removed 6 bases at V and 0 bases at J, with 4 bases between. This CDR3 is built from 12 residues. CDR3 amino acids: CASSPSTDTQYF. The CDR3 nucleotides are TGTGCCAGCTCTCCTAGCACAGATACGCAGTATTTT.

The chain combines TRBV6-5 with TRBJ1-1; D is possibly TRBD1 (6 bases). V lost 5 bases to trimming and J lost 2 bases, with 9 bases between them. The V gene's germline CDR1 is MNHEY and CDR2 SVGAGI. This CDR3 comprises 13 residues. CDR3 sequence: CASSRQVNTEAFF. The CDR3 DNA follows: TGTGCCAGCAGTCGACAGGTAAACACTGAAGCTTTCTTT.

V and J are TRBV28 and TRBJ2-7; TRBD2 aligns across 7 bases. The CDR3 is 12 amino acids. Trimming at V came to 11 bases and at J to 1 base, leaving 5 bases not matched to a gene. The germline V gene encodes CDR1 MDHEN and CDR2 SYDVKM. For the CDR3, the DNA is TGTGCCGTCAAGCGGGGATCCTACGAGCAGTACTTC. This translates into CAVKRGSYEQYF.

Only a few counts were recorded for this clone. This chain links TRBV4-2 with TRBJ1-5; 7 nucleotides match TRBD1. There are 16 residues in the CDR3. The trim removed 11 bases at V and 0 bases at J, leaving 13 bases unmatched. The germline V gene encodes CDR1 LGHNA and CDR2 YNFKEQ. CDR3 DNA sequence: TGTGCCCCCCAGAGGGGCGGACAGGATAGCAATCAGCCCCAGCATTTT. Translated: CAPQRGGQDSNQPQHF.